These 32 T cell receptor beta chains originate from one sample sequenced in a study of CD8+ T cells in alopecia areata. It was cDNA, reverse transcribed from extracted RNA, that served as the sequencing template. Produced via immunoSEQ multiplex PCR; TCRdb's table is partial and in-frame only. Here the sample spans around 210,000 clones, about three fifths being singletons. Specified treatment: oral pan-JAK inhibitor, 5-10 mg twice daily. This specimen consisted of CD4+ T cells sorted from blood, obtained at week 4, from a patient treated with tofacitinib. The receptor set was obtained from a human donor with alopecia areata.

This clone was seen a handful of times. The chain joins TRBV5-1 to TRBJ2-1, with 12 nucleotides matching TRBD1. V trimming: 0 bases; J trimming: 9 bases; junction bases outside the gene matches: 4. This CDR3 comprises 15 residues. The germline CDR1 and CDR2 sequences are SGHRS and YFSETQ. Here the CDR3 DNA reads TGCGCCAGCAGCTTGGTGGGACAGGGGGCGTCTGAGCAGTTCTTC. Its protein is CASSLVGQGASEQFF.

The chain couples TRBV4-1 to TRBJ1-1, with 8 bases fitting TRBD1. The CDR3 contains 13 residues. Germline V gene sequence: CDR1 MGHRA, CDR2 YSYEKL. Losses at the gene ends were 4 bases for V and 7 bases for J; bases not matched to a gene: 5. The CDR3 coding sequence is TGCGCCAGCAGCCTTGGGACAGGACATGAAGCTTTCTTT. Its translation is CASSLGTGHEAFF.

This clone turned up a few times. J is TRBJ1-2 and V is TRBV5-4, with no clear D. The CDR3 has 14 amino acids. Between the trimmed V and J ends, which lost 0 bases and 2 bases, there was a span of 8 bases. Per germline, CDR1 SGHNT and CDR2 YYREEE (reference sequence). CDR3 DNA: TGTGCCAGCAGCTTGGGAAGTGGGAACTATGGCTACACCTTC. The encoded protein is CASSLGSGNYGYTF. Full variable domain (outside the CDR3, taken from reference TRBV5-4 and TRBJ1-2): ETGVTQSPTHLIKTRGQQVTLRCSSQSGHNTVSWYQQALGQGPQFIFQYYREEENGRGNFPPRFSGLQFPNYSSELNVNALELDDSALYLCASSLGSGNYGYTFGSGTRLTVV.

The chain carries TRBV29-1 and TRBJ1-1; 7 bases agree with TRBD1. CDR1 is SQVTM and CDR2 is ANQGSEA in the germline V gene. This CDR3 has 13 residues. J was trimmed by 4 bases and V by 3 bases; bases with no gene match: 5. The CDR3 is CSVDRTGVTEAFF. CDR3 nucleotide sequence: TGCAGCGTTGACCGTACAGGGGTCACTGAAGCTTTCTTT.

V gene TRBV5-4 combines with J gene TRBJ2-3, with 11 bases identical to TRBD2. V lost 3 bases, J lost 0 bases, and 6 bases stayed unmatched. Per germline, CDR1 SGHNT and CDR2 YYREEE (reference sequence). The CDR3 is 17 residues long. The CDR3 loop reads CASSSKTSGTSTDTQYF. The DNA of the CDR3 is TGTGCCAGCAGCTCGAAGACTAGCGGGACCAGCACAGATACGCAGTATTTT.

This rearrangement joins TRBV5-1 to TRBJ2-1; 9 bases are a match to TRBD1. The V gene end was trimmed by 2 bases and the J gene end by 6 bases; junction bases not matched to a gene: 3. The CDR3 extends over 14 amino acids. Looked up from germline, CDR1 is SGHRS and CDR2 is YFSETQ. CDR3 nucleotide sequence: TGCGCCAGCAGCTTACAGGGGGCATTCAATGAGCAGTTCTTC. As protein: CASSLQGAFNEQFF.

CDR3: CASIPDRYNEQFF. The CDR3 bases are TGTGCCAGCATCCCAGACAGATACAATGAGCAGTTCTTC. V is TRBV7-9 and J is TRBJ2-1, with D possibly matching TRBD1 (5 bases). Trimming cost V 7 bases and J 4 bases, with 11 bases left between them. Germline CDR1 and CDR2: SEHNR and FQNEAQ (reference sequence). CDR3 length equals 13 residues. Complete variable domain (other parts from reference TRBV7-9 and TRBJ2-1): DTGVSQNPRHKITKRGQNVTFRCDPISEHNRLYWYRQTLGQGPEFLTYFQNEAQLEKSRLLSDRFSAERPKGSFSTLEIQRTEQGDSAMYLCASIPDRYNEQFFGPGTRLTVL.

This clone was detected a few times. The V and J genes are TRBV29-1 and TRBJ1-1; D is perhaps TRBD1 (5 bases). The V end lost 5 bases, the J end lost 0 bases, and 13 bases lay between the germline ends. This CDR3 comprises 14 residues. The germline CDR1 and CDR2 sequences are SQVTM and ANQGSEA. DNA of the CDR3: TGCAGCGTTAGGGACGGGAGTATGAACACTGAAGCTTTCTTT. This gives the protein CSVRDGSMNTEAFF.

This rearrangement joins TRBV2 to TRBJ2-5; D perhaps matches TRBD2 (5 bases). Per germline, CDR1 SNHLY and CDR2 FYNNEI. The CDR3 runs 13 residues. CDR3 DNA: TGTGCAAAGCGGAGGCTAGCCCAAGAGACCCAGTACTTC. Translating it yields CAKRRLAQETQYF.

In its sample, this clone was seen a few times. The chain couples TRBV7-2 to TRBJ1-5; D unresolved. This CDR3 contains 15 residues. The germline CDR1 and CDR2 sequences are SGHTA and FQGNSA. The V end was cut by 5 bases, the J end by 4 bases, with 15 bases between. The CDR3 sequence: CASSLGPSVNQPQHF. Written as DNA, the CDR3 is TGTGCCAGCAGCCTCGGACCCTCCGTGAATCAGCCCCAGCATTTT.

This rearrangement joins TRBV5-1 to TRBJ2-2, with TRBD1 matching over 7 bases. Looked up from germline, CDR1 is SGHRS and CDR2 is YFSETQ. V was clipped by 10 bases and J by 3 bases; unmatched bases: 6. This CDR3 contains 13 residues. The CDR3, as DNA: TGCGCCGGCCGGGACAGCTACACCGGGGAGCTGTTTTTT. The encoded protein is CAGRDSYTGELFF.

The chain carries TRBV10-3 and TRBJ1-5; D remains ambiguous. Per the germline V gene, CDR1 is ENHRY and CDR2 is SYGVKD. This CDR3 has 13 amino acids. Trimming took 6 bases from V and 0 from J, leaving 6 bases between them. CDR3: CAISGYSNQPQHF. Written as DNA, the CDR3 is TGTGCCATCAGCGGCTATAGCAATCAGCCCCAGCATTTT.

The chain combines TRBV4-3 with TRBJ2-7; D is possibly TRBD1 or TRBD2 (5 bases each). This CDR3 region has 15 residues. Germline values: CDR1 LGHNA, CDR2 YSLEER. V lost 0 bases and J 2 bases, leaving 11 bases between the germline ends. For the CDR3, the DNA is TGCGCCAGCAGCCAAGAAGCTCAGGGAGCCTACGAGCAGTACTTC. It codes for CASSQEAQGAYEQYF.

This clone was seen just once. The chain carries TRBV6-5 and TRBJ1-6; 9 bases agree with TRBD1. This CDR3 comprises 16 residues. V lost 4 bases to trimming and J lost 10 bases; unmatched junction nucleotides: 11. CDR1 MNHEY and CDR2 SVGAGI come from the germline V gene. CDR3 in DNA: TGTGCCAGCAGTTGGGGACAGGGAGGGACCAGCTCACCCCTCCACTTT. Protein: CASSWGQGGTSSPLHF.

The V gene is TRBV30, the J gene TRBJ2-5; D perhaps matches TRBD2 (7 bases). CDR3 length: 15 residues. CDR1 and CDR2 (germline): GTSNPN, SVGIG (reference sequence). Trimming pared 5 bases from V and 1 base from J, leaving 17 bases between. The CDR3 here is CAWCDSGGAQETQYF. The CDR3, as DNA: TGTGCCTGGTGCGACTCTGGGGGGGCCCAAGAGACCCAGTACTTC.

The chain couples TRBV4-3 to TRBJ2-3; 11 bases agree with TRBD2. CDR1 is LGHNA, CDR2 YSLEER, per germline. The trim removed 4 bases at V and 6 bases at J, leaving 9 bases unmatched. The CDR3 is made up of 16 amino acids. CDR3: CASSPRFPSGGDTQYF. The CDR3 bases are TGCGCCAGCAGCCCAAGATTTCCTAGCGGGGGGGATACGCAGTATTTT.

The J gene is TRBJ1-2, the V gene TRBV7-2, with 7 bases aligning to TRBD1. J lost 2 bases, V lost 8 bases, and 11 bases had no gene match. Germline lookup yields CDR1 SGHTA and CDR2 FQGNSA. The CDR3 runs to 15 residues. CDR3 residues: CASQRGRQRNYGYTF. CDR3 DNA: TGTGCCAGCCAAAGGGGGCGACAGAGGAACTATGGCTACACCTTC.

CDR3 in amino acids: CASSPPAGETQYF. Written as DNA, the CDR3 is TGTGCCAGCAGCCCGCCCGCCGGGGAGACCCAGTACTTC. J is TRBJ2-5 and V is TRBV9; no reliable D call. V was pared by 4 bases and J by 5 bases, with 12 bases between. The germline CDR1 and CDR2 sequences are SGDLS and YYNGEE. The CDR3 runs 13 residues.

V and J are TRBV6-5 and TRBJ2-6; D remains ambiguous. The CDR3 extends over 12 amino acids. V was clipped by 11 bases and J by 1 base, with 6 bases between them. Per germline, CDR1 MNHEY and CDR2 SVGAGI. The CDR3 reads CASVSGANVLTF. CDR3 in DNA: TGTGCCTCGGTATCTGGGGCCAACGTCCTGACTTTC.

This clone appeared a few times. The chain carries TRBV29-1 and TRBJ1-2; 8 bases map to TRBD1. CDR3 size: 14 residues. Trimming removed 3 bases from V and 10 bases from J; junction bases left unmatched: 13. Germline CDR1 and CDR2: SQVTM and ANQGSEA. DNA for the CDR3: TGCAGCGTTGAGACAGGGGACTTAGTCGGAATCTACACCTTC. Translating gives CSVETGDLVGIYTF.

This chain joins TRBV7-3 and TRBJ2-1, with 13 bases identical to TRBD2. Germline lookup yields CDR1 SGHTA and CDR2 FQGTGA. The V gene end was trimmed by 5 bases and the J gene end by 10 bases; junction bases not matched to a gene: 5. The CDR3 covers 14 residues. CDR3 coding DNA: TGTGCCAGCAGCCCGCGGACTAGCGGGGGCGAGCAGTTCTTC. The encoded protein is CASSPRTSGGEQFF.

This clone was counted between two and nine times. The chain has TRBV7-9 and TRBJ1-2; D unresolved. Germline CDR1 is SEHNR and CDR2 is FQNEAQ (reference sequence). There are 15 residues in the CDR3. V lost 2 bases, J lost 4 bases, and 14 bases lay in between. The CDR3 DNA reads as TGTGCCAGCAGCTTAATCCCAACTGAGGGCTATGGCTACACCTTC. Protein sequence: CASSLIPTEGYGYTF.

The J gene is TRBJ1-6, the V gene TRBV6-5; D remains ambiguous. Germline values: CDR1 MNHEY, CDR2 SVGAGI. Trimming took 0 bases from V and 7 from J, leaving 7 bases between them. This CDR3 region has 14 residues. DNA for the CDR3: TGTGCCAGCAGTTACTCGTCAGAGAATTCACCCCTCCACTTT. Translating it yields CASSYSSENSPLHF.

To note about this clone: Other DNA variants within this sample encode the same CDR3. V gene TRBV29-1 combines with J gene TRBJ1-2; TRBD1 might be the D (5 bases). In germline, CDR1 is SQVTM, CDR2 ANQGSEA. This CDR3 region has 14 residues. V lost 3 bases, J lost 0 bases, and 11 bases lay in between. CDR3: CSVDGQGTNYGYTF. In DNA form, the CDR3 reads TGCAGCGTTGACGGGCAGGGTACTAACTATGGCTACACCTTC.

This clone was seen only a few times. One junction end disagrees with the germline gene, perhaps due to a read error. CDR3 DNA: TGTAGCTATCAGCCCCAGCATTTT. Amino acid sequence: CSYQPQHF. V usage is TRBV29-1 and J usage is TRBJ1-5, with D unresolved. This CDR3 has 8 amino acids. Germline V CDR1 and CDR2: SQVTM, ANQGSEA.

This clone was detected only a few times. This rearrangement joins TRBV6-1 to TRBJ1-2; D is ambiguous. CDR3 length equals 13 residues. V dropped 0 bases and J dropped 9 bases, with 11 bases sitting between them. Germline V gene sequence: CDR1 MNHNS, CDR2 SASEGT. CDR3 residues: CASSEAGPQSYTF. For the CDR3, the DNA is TGTGCCAGCAGTGAAGCGGGCCCTCAGAGCTACACCTTC.

This clone was observed a few times. The genes are TRBV9 and TRBJ1-1; D is unresolved. CDR1 and CDR2 from the germline V gene are SGDLS and YYNGEE. The length of the CDR3 is 14 residues. The V and J ends lost 5 bases and 6 bases respectively, with 17 bases between them. CDR3 nucleotide sequence: TGTGCCAGCAGTGCTTTAGGGCGAGAGGCTGAAGCTTTCTTT. Translating it yields CASSALGREAEAFF.

The rearrangement uses TRBV4-3 and TRBJ2-5; 7 bases fit TRBD1. The CDR3 length is 17 residues. V shed 1 base and J 0 bases; nucleotides not matched to a gene: 8. Germline V gene data show CDR1 as LGHNA and CDR2 as YSLEER. The CDR3 loop reads CASSQGSAGTDQETQYF. For the CDR3, the DNA is TGCGCCAGCAGCCAAGGGAGTGCCGGGACAGACCAAGAGACCCAGTACTTC.

The count of this clone is one. The junction does not match germline at one end; this may be a read error. Here the CDR3 reads CAINEGSTDTQYF. In nucleotides, the CDR3 is TGTGCCATCAATGAGGGGAGCACAGATACGCAGTATTTT. The chain uses TRBV10-3 and TRBJ2-3; tentatively, D is TRBD1 or TRBD2 (5 bases each). The CDR3 has 13 amino acids. Germline V CDR1 and CDR2: ENHRY, SYGVKD.

This clone was seen a few times. This chain joins TRBV6-5 and TRBJ1-2; 7 bases map to TRBD1. This CDR3 is 14 amino acids long. Looked up from germline, CDR1 is MNHEY and CDR2 is SVGAGI. V shed 6 bases and J 5 bases; nucleotides not matched to a gene: 9. The CDR3 is CASRLQGNKYGYTF. CDR3 coding DNA: TGTGCCAGCAGGCTACAGGGGAACAAGTATGGCTACACCTTC.

The chain carries TRBV10-2 and TRBJ1-1; a weak D match, TRBD1 (5 bases). Germline V gene lookup returns CDR1 WSHSY and CDR2 SAAADI. The CDR3 sequence is 13 residues long. The ends were cut back, 7 bases at V and 5 bases at J, with 14 bases in the middle. As DNA, the CDR3 is TGCGCCAGCACCCGAGGGGTAGGGACTGAAGCTTTCTTT. This encodes CASTRGVGTEAFF.

This rearrangement joins TRBV7-2 to TRBJ2-4; tentatively, D is TRBD2 (5 bases). This CDR3 region has 14 residues. V was trimmed by 5 bases and J by 13 bases, leaving 21 bases between them. Germline V CDR1 and CDR2: SGHTA, FQGNSA. This CDR3 reads CASSPEPNISGQYF. The CDR3 DNA reads as TGTGCCAGCAGCCCCGAACCCAATATAAGCGGCCAGTACTTC.